Listed here are 18 T cell receptor beta chains from one sample, sequenced in a study of control samples from healthy donors and cancer patients. The repertoire was sequenced with immunoSEQ multiplex PCR; TCRdb's copy has only in-frame clones and lacks some. Of around 41,000 clones in the sample, around 82% were seen once. What was sequenced was PBMCs. The receptors originated from a woman in her sixties or seventies with lung cancer.

The chain is built from TRBV11-2 and TRBJ2-5; unclear D gene. The length of the CDR3 is 11 residues. CDR1 is SGHAT, CDR2 FQNNGV, per germline. V was shortened by 1 base and J by 6 bases, with 3 bases between the two germline ends. Written as DNA, the CDR3 is TGTGCCAGCAGCTTAGGGAAGACCCAGTACTTC. Translating gives CASSLGKTQYF.

As to this clone: In the same sample, other DNA sequences code for this CDR3. The V and J genes are TRBV27 and TRBJ2-5; unclear D gene. V shed 5 bases and J shed 2 bases, with 6 bases lying between them. The germline V gene encodes CDR1 MNHEY and CDR2 SMNVEV (reference sequence). The CDR3 length is 12 residues. CDR3 in amino acids: CASSTDQETQYF. DNA of the CDR3: TGTGCCAGCAGTACAGATCAAGAGACCCAGTACTTC.

J is TRBJ1-4 and V is TRBV19; D ambiguous. Germline V gene data show CDR1 as LNHDA and CDR2 as SQIVND (reference sequence). This CDR3 has 14 amino acids. Trimming took off 3 bases at V and 8 bases at J, with 13 bases between the two ends. CDR3 sequence: CASSIGEREEKLFF. For the CDR3, the DNA is TGTGCCAGTAGTATTGGAGAACGGGAGGAAAAACTGTTTTTT.

About this clone: The sample carries other DNA sequences with the same CDR3. This chain connects TRBV7-9 to TRBJ1-1; possible D gene TRBD1, 5 bases. The CDR3 has 14 residues. Germline V lookup: CDR1 SEHNR, CDR2 FQNEAQ (reference sequence). V was trimmed by 5 bases and J by 1 base, leaving 11 bases between them. The CDR3 DNA reads as TGTGCCAGCAGCCCCCAGGGAGCGAACACTGAAGCTTTCTTT. Protein sequence: CASSPQGANTEAFF.

This chain connects TRBV7-2 to TRBJ2-7; D remains ambiguous. The CDR3 spans 11 residues. CDR1 SGHTA and CDR2 FQGNSA come from the germline V gene. Between the trimmed V and J ends, which lost 4 bases and 6 bases, there was a span of 7 bases. The CDR3 here is CASSSGIEQYF. The CDR3 coding sequence is TGTGCCAGCAGCTCTGGGATCGAGCAGTACTTC.

The chain uses TRBV11-2 and TRBJ2-7; D remains ambiguous. Germline lookup yields CDR1 SGHAT and CDR2 FQNNGV. This CDR3 is built from 11 residues. V was pared by 3 bases and J by 3 bases, with 3 bases between. CDR3 nucleotide sequence: TGTGCCAGCAGCTTGATCTACGAGCAGTACTTC. It specifies CASSLIYEQYF. Full variable domain (outside the CDR3, taken from reference TRBV11-2 and TRBJ2-7): EAGVAQSPRYKIIEKRQSVAFWCNPISGHATLYWYQQILGQGPKLLIQFQNNGVVDDSQLPKDRFSAERLKGVDSTLKIQPAKLEDSAVYLCASSLIYEQYFGPGTRLTVT.

There are a few counts of this clone. The chain is built from TRBV4-3 and TRBJ2-7; no definite D call. The CDR3 contains 16 residues. The germline V gene encodes CDR1 LGHNA and CDR2 YSLEER. With 0 bases removed from V and 5 bases from J, the gap between germline ends came to 17 bases. The CDR3 loop is CASSQEVETDDDEQYF. In nucleotides, the CDR3 is TGCGCCAGCAGCCAAGAAGTAGAGACCGACGATGACGAGCAGTACTTC.

The chain employs TRBV18 and TRBJ2-7, with 7 bases that match TRBD2. Germline V gene lookup returns CDR1 KGHSH and CDR2 LQKENI. The J segment lost 0 bases and the V segment lost 4 bases, leaving 0 bases of the junction unmatched. CDR3 length equals 13 residues. CDR3 sequence reads: CASSRGSSYEQYF. CDR3 sequence (DNA): TGTGCCAGCTCACGCGGGAGCTCCTACGAGCAGTACTTC.

This rearrangement joins TRBV6-5 to TRBJ2-7; 7 bases agree with TRBD1. J lost 4 bases, V lost 2 bases, and 8 bases had no gene match. Germline CDR1 is MNHEY and CDR2 is SVGAGI. The CDR3 covers 15 residues. The CDR3 DNA is TGTGCCAGCAGTTACGGGGACAGTGGGGGATACGAGCAGTACTTC. This codes for CASSYGDSGGYEQYF.

Only one count was recorded for this clone. The chain joins TRBV11-2 to TRBJ2-1; no definite D call. The CDR3 loop spans 12 amino acids. Trimming took off 3 bases at V and 6 bases at J, with 6 bases between the two ends. Germline CDR1 is SGHAT and CDR2 is FQNNGV. CDR3 sequence (DNA): TGTGCCAGCAGCTTCGAAACCAATGAGCAGTTCTTC. Encoded protein: CASSFETNEQFF.

This sequence joins TRBV2 and TRBJ1-2, with D perhaps TRBD1 (5 bases). Germline CDR1 SNHLY, CDR2 FYNNEI. The CDR3 totals 14 residues. Deletions cut 6 bases from V and 8 bases from J, with 19 bases between. The CDR3 DNA sequence: TGTGCCAGCAGAAATCGGGACGGCCCTCGGGGCTACACCTTC. Translating gives CASRNRDGPRGYTF.

This chain joins TRBV30 and TRBJ1-1, with D unclear. From germline, CDR1 is GTSNPN and CDR2 SVGIG (reference sequence). The CDR3 consists of 13 residues. The V and J ends lost 2 bases and 0 bases respectively, with 7 bases between them. CDR3 sequence (DNA): TGTGCCTGGAGTACCGAGATGAACACTGAAGCTTTCTTT. Protein: CAWSTEMNTEAFF.

V usage is TRBV19 and J usage is TRBJ2-1; D not certain. Germline V CDR1 and CDR2: LNHDA, SQIVND (reference sequence). Trimming took off 11 bases at V and 8 bases at J, with 16 bases between the two ends. CDR3 size: 12 residues. In DNA, the CDR3 is TGTGCCTGCGGTGGCTTTATGGATGAGCAGTTCTTC. Its protein is CACGGFMDEQFF.

Of note for this clone: Other DNA sequences in the same sample also yield this CDR3. J is TRBJ2-7 and V is TRBV4-1; TRBD2 matches at 16 bases. After removal of 1 base from V and 4 bases from J, the junction contained 7 bases not matched to a gene. Germline V gene sequence: CDR1 MGHRA, CDR2 YSYEKL. The CDR3 spans 18 residues. The CDR3 reads CASSQGPGLAGGRYEQYF. The CDR3 DNA sequence: TGCGCCAGCAGCCAAGGGCCGGGACTAGCGGGAGGGAGGTACGAGCAGTACTTC.

The rearrangement joins TRBV3-1 (or the pseudogene TRBV3-2) to TRBJ2-1; perhaps TRBD1 as D (5 bases). Germline V lookup: CDR1 LGHDT, CDR2 YNNKEL (reference sequence). This CDR3 has 14 amino acids. The germline V and J ends were trimmed by 0 bases and 4 bases, with 7 bases remaining between them. The CDR3 protein is CASSQDGAYNEQFF. In DNA, the CDR3 is TGTGCCAGCAGCCAAGATGGGGCTTACAATGAGCAGTTCTTC.

V gene TRBV24-1 combines with J gene TRBJ2-1; 10 positions match TRBD2. Trimming cost V 10 bases and J 9 bases; bases outside gene matches: 11. The CDR3 extends over 14 amino acids. Per germline, CDR1 KGHDR and CDR2 SFDVKD. The CDR3 loop is CATGVSGRKVEQFF. In DNA form, the CDR3 reads TGTGCCACGGGGGTTAGCGGGAGGAAGGTTGAGCAGTTCTTC.

V usage is TRBV7-9 and J usage is TRBJ1-2; tentative D call: TRBD1 (5 bases). This CDR3 spans 15 amino acids. V dropped 4 bases and J dropped 4 bases, with 16 bases sitting between them. The germline gives CDR1 SEHNR, CDR2 FQNEAQ (reference sequence). In DNA form, the CDR3 reads TGTGCCAGCAGCTCAGCACGCCAGGGTGGCTATGGCTACACCTTC. Its protein product is CASSSARQGGYGYTF.

This chain links TRBV11-2 with TRBJ1-4, with D unresolved. V was pared by 3 bases and J by 3 bases, with 14 bases between. The CDR3 consists of 16 residues. Germline loops: CDR1 SGHAT, CDR2 FQNNGV. CDR3 DNA sequence: TGTGCCAGCAGCTTGGTTGGCGGCGGGGCTAATGAAAAACTGTTTTTT. Translation gives CASSLVGGGANEKLFF.